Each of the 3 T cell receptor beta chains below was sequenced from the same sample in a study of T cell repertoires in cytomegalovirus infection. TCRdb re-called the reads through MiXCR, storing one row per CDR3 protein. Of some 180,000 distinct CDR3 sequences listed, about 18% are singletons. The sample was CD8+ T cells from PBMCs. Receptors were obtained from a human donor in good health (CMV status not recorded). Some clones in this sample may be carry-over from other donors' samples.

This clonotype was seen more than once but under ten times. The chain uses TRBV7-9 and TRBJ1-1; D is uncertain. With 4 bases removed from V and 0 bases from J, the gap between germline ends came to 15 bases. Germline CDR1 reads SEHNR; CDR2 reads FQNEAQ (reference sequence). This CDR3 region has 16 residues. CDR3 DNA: TGTGCCAGCAGCTCCCAGGAGAAGGGAATGAACACTGAAGCTTTCTTT. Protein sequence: CASSSQEKGMNTEAFF.

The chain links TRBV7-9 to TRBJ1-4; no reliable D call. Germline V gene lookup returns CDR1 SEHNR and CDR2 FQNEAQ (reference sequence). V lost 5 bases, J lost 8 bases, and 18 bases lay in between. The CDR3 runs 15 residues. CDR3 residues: CASSPKQGSIEKLFF. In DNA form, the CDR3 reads TGTGCCAGCAGCCCAAAGCAAGGAAGTATCGAAAAACTGTTTTTT.

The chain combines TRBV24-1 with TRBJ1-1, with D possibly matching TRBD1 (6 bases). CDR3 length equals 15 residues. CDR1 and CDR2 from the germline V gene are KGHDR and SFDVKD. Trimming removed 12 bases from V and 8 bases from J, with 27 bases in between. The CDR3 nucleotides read TGTGCCGCAAGGGGGGTTGGGCAGGGCCCCGAAGAAGCTTTCTTT. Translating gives CAARGVGQGPEEAFF.